Following are 18 T cell receptor beta chains from one sample sequenced in a study of beta chain features in type 1 diabetes. Expressed TCRB transcripts were sequenced because the isolated RNA had all been reverse transcribed beforehand. TCRdb keeps only in-frame clones here, not all; method: immunoSEQ multiplex PCR. The sample shows over 120,000 clones, 9.2% of them seen only once. Sequenced: central memory CD4+ T cells from blood. Every receptor here comes from a young man in good health.

This clone was seen only a few times. The same CDR3 can be traced to other DNA sequences in this sample. This sequence joins TRBV19 and TRBJ1-2; 9 nucleotides align to TRBD1. Germline V gene data show CDR1 as LNHDA and CDR2 as SQIVND (reference sequence). The V and J ends lost 6 bases and 0 bases, in that order; junction bases with no gene match: 2. CDR3 length: 14 amino acids. In nucleotides, the CDR3 is TGTGCCAGTAGGCGGACAGGGGCTAACTATGGCTACACCTTC. This encodes CASRRTGANYGYTF. Drawing the rest from reference TRBV19 and TRBJ1-2, the complete variable domain is DGGITQSPKYLFRKEGQNVTLSCEQNLNHDAMYWYRQDPGQGLRLIYYSQIVNDFQKGDIAEGYSVSREKKESFPLTVTSAQKNPTAFYLCASRRTGANYGYTFGSGTRLTVV.

The V gene is TRBV19, the J gene TRBJ1-2, with D possibly being TRBD1 (5 bases). CDR1 is LNHDA, CDR2 SQIVND, per germline (reference sequence). This CDR3 has 10 residues. Trimming removed 10 bases at V and 8 bases at J, with 11 bases between. The CDR3 here is CATRGYGYTF. The CDR3 DNA reads TGTGCCACGCGGGGGTACGGCTACACCTTC.

The table lists this clone with a few counts. This rearrangement joins TRBV7-2 to TRBJ1-1; D gene ambiguous. V was shortened by 4 bases and J by 8 bases, with 14 bases between the two germline ends. The CDR3 runs 13 residues. Germline CDR1 and CDR2: SGHTA and FQGNSA. CDR3: CASSSRPFGEAFF. The DNA for the CDR3 is TGTGCCAGCAGCTCCCGCCCCTTCGGGGAAGCTTTCTTT.

This chain links TRBV21-1 with TRBJ2-1; TRBD2 was called by the table and not checked on the DNA. TRBV21-1 is a documented pseudogene. This CDR3 has 15 residues. CDR3 nucleotide sequence: TGTGCCAGAAGCATAGGGGGGGGCTCCTACAATGAGCAGTTCTTC. Its translation: CARSIGGGSYNEQFF.

The genes are TRBV6-5 and TRBJ1-1, with 7 positions matching TRBD1. CDR3 length: 13 amino acids. Germline V gene sequence: CDR1 MNHEY, CDR2 SVGAGI. J lost 1 base, V lost 5 bases, and 1 base had no gene match. The CDR3 is CASSRQGNTEAFF. The CDR3 DNA reads as TGTGCCAGCAGTCGACAGGGGAACACTGAAGCTTTCTTT.

This clone was counted between two and nine times. The chain has TRBV18 and TRBJ1-6, with D possibly matching TRBD1 (5 bases). This CDR3 contains 16 residues. V was shortened by 0 bases and J by 8 bases, with 14 bases between the two germline ends. The germline V gene encodes CDR1 KGHSH and CDR2 LQKENI. CDR3: CASSPPSQGTHSPLHF. In nucleotides, the CDR3 is TGTGCCAGCTCACCACCATCGCAGGGAACCCATTCACCCCTCCACTTT.

V gene TRBV6-1 combines with J gene TRBJ2-7, with D perhaps matching TRBD2 (6 bases). Germline V CDR1 and CDR2: MNHNS, SASEGT. V was clipped by 4 bases and J by 5 bases, with 9 bases between them. The CDR3 has 12 residues. The CDR3 DNA reads as TGTGCCAGCAGTGTGGAGGGGAACGAGCAGTACTTC. As protein: CASSVEGNEQYF.

This clone was detected only once. The rearrangement uses TRBV4-2 and TRBJ1-2; possibly TRBD1 for D (5 bases). V was shortened by 5 bases and J by 7 bases, with 14 bases between the two germline ends. The CDR3 has 13 residues. The germline V gene has CDR1 LGHNA and CDR2 YNFKEQ. In DNA form, the CDR3 reads TGTGCCAGCAGCTTCAGGGATTCAGGTGGCTACACCTTC. This translates into CASSFRDSGGYTF.

CDR3 DNA sequence: TGTGCCAGCTCACCGGAGGGGGCGACCTATGGCTACACCTTC. Translated: CASSPEGATYGYTF. The chain is built from TRBV18 and TRBJ1-2; TRBD1 matches at 7 bases. The germline gives CDR1 KGHSH, CDR2 LQKENI. J was trimmed by 4 bases and V by 3 bases; bases with no gene match: 5. The CDR3 loop spans 14 amino acids.

There are many counts of this clone. This sequence joins TRBV15 and TRBJ2-3; 9 bases align to TRBD2. The CDR3 totals 14 residues. Germline CDR1 and CDR2: LNHNV and YYDKDF (reference sequence). Germline trimming cut 4 bases from V and 4 bases from J; bases unmatched to any gene: 3. Here the CDR3 DNA reads TGTGCCACCAGCAAGCGGGGGGTGCCAGATACGCAGTATTTT. Translated, it gives CATSKRGVPDTQYF.

This clone was seen more than once but under ten times. This sequence joins TRBV7-9 and TRBJ2-7; 7 nucleotides match TRBD2. The germline V gene has CDR1 SEHNR and CDR2 FQNEAQ (reference sequence). The V gene end was trimmed by 5 bases and the J gene end by 6 bases; junction bases not matched to a gene: 10. This CDR3 comprises 14 residues. The CDR3: CASSQGGSGSEQYF. The CDR3 DNA follows: TGTGCCAGCAGCCAGGGAGGGTCTGGAAGCGAGCAGTACTTC. The variable domain in full, completed from reference TRBV7-9 and TRBJ2-7, reads DTGVSQNPRHKITKRGQNVTFRCDPISEHNRLYWYRQTLGQGPEFLTYFQNEAQLEKSRLLSDRFSAERPKGSFSTLEIQRTEQGDSAMYLCASSQGGSGSEQYFGPGTRLTVT.

The rearrangement links TRBV6-6 to TRBJ2-3; D might be TRBD2 (7 bases). Germline CDR1 is MNHNY and CDR2 is SVGAGI (reference sequence). V was trimmed by 5 bases and J by 4 bases, leaving 16 bases between them. The CDR3 extends over 15 amino acids. CDR3 DNA: TGTGCCAGCAGTCCGGCACAGGGAGGGGCAGATACGCAGTATTTT. Translated, it gives CASSPAQGGADTQYF.

This clone was counted a few times. V gene TRBV5-6 combines with J gene TRBJ2-5; perhaps TRBD1 as D (5 bases). Germline V gives CDR1 SGHDT, CDR2 YYEEEE. Trimming left V 2 bases short and J 1 base short, with 9 bases between. The CDR3 extends over 14 amino acids. The CDR3 DNA reads as TGTGCCAGCAGCTTTTACAGGAGCCAAGAGACCCAGTACTTC. Protein sequence: CASSFYRSQETQYF.

This clone was recorded a few times. The CDR3 nucleotides read TGTGCCAGCTCACCTTTGGGCAGGGTAAGCAATCAGCCCCAGCATTTT. Translated, it gives CASSPLGRVSNQPQHF. This chain joins TRBV18 and TRBJ1-5; maybe TRBD1 (5 bases). This CDR3 comprises 16 residues. From germline, CDR1 is KGHSH and CDR2 LQKENI. With 3 bases removed from V and 1 base from J, the gap between germline ends came to 13 bases.

V is TRBV5-1 and J is TRBJ2-3; 8 bases match TRBD2. Looked up from germline, CDR1 is SGHRS and CDR2 is YFSETQ. The CDR3 runs to 14 residues. Losses at the gene ends were 6 bases for V and 3 bases for J; bases not matched to a gene: 6. The CDR3 nucleotides read TGCGCCAGCACCAGGCGGGGGGTAACAGATACGCAGTATTTT. It is translated as CASTRRGVTDTQYF.

This clone was seen only a few times. This chain links TRBV10-3 with TRBJ2-1; D is undetermined. The ends were cut back, 2 bases at V and 5 bases at J, with 4 bases in the middle. The germline V gene encodes CDR1 ENHRY and CDR2 SYGVKD. The CDR3 is 12 residues long. CDR3 residues: CAISENNNEQFF. The CDR3 DNA reads TGTGCCATCAGTGAGAATAACAATGAGCAGTTCTTC.

This clone was picked up a small number of times. V and J are TRBV4-2 and TRBJ1-6; D is unclear. This CDR3 spans 13 amino acids. Per the germline V gene, CDR1 is LGHNA and CDR2 is YNFKEQ. Deletions cut 8 bases from V and 4 bases from J, with 9 bases between. For the CDR3, the DNA is TGTGCCAGCCTCCCGGGGTATAATTCACCCCTCCACTTT. This encodes CASLPGYNSPLHF.

This chain joins TRBV14 and TRBJ1-2; the D is unclear. Germline V gene sequence: CDR1 SGHDN, CDR2 FVKESK. The CDR3 spans 14 residues. V lost 3 bases to trimming and J lost 5 bases, with 13 bases between them. The CDR3 DNA follows: TGTGCCAGCAGCCATCGAAGTAACGGGTATGGCTACACCTTC. It is translated as CASSHRSNGYGYTF.